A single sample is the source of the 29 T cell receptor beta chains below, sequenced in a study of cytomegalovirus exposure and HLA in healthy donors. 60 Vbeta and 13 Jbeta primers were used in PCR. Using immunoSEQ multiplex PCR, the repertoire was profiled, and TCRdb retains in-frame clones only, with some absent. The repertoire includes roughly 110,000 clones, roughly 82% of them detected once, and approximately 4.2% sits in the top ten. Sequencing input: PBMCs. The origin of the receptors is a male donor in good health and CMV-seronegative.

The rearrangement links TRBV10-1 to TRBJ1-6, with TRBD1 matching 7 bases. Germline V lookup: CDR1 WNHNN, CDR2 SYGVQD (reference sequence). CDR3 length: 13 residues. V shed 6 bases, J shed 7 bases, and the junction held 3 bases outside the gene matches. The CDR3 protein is CASSRDSNSPLHF. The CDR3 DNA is TGCGCCAGCAGCCGGGACAGCAATTCACCCCTCCACTTT.

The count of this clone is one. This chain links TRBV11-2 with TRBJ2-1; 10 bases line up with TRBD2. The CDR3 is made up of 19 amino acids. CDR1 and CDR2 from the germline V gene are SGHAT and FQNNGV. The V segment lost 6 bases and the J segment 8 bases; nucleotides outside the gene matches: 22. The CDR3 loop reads CASSSDKSSGRLVGYEQFF. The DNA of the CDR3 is TGTGCCAGCAGTTCCGATAAAAGTAGCGGGAGGCTTGTGGGGTATGAGCAGTTCTTC.

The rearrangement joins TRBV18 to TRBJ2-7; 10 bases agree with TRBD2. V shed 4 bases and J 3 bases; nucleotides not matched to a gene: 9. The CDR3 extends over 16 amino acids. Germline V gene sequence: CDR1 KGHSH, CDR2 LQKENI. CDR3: CASSLMTGTSVYEQYF. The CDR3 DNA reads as TGTGCCAGCTCACTGATGACCGGGACTAGCGTCTACGAGCAGTACTTC.

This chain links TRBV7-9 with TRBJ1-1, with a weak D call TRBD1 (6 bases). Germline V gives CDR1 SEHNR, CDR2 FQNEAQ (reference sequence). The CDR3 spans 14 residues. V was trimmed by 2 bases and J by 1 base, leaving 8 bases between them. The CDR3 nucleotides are TGTGCCAGCAGCTTAACAGGGAAGAACACTGAAGCTTTCTTT. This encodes CASSLTGKNTEAFF.

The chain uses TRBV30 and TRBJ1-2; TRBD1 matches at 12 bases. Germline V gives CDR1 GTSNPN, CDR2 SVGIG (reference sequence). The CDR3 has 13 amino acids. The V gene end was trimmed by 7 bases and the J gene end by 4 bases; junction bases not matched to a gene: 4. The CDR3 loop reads CASGQGASYGYTF. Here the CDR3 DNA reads TGTGCCTCGGGACAGGGGGCCAGCTATGGCTACACCTTC. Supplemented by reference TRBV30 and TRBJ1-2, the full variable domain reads SQTIHQWPATLVQPVGSPLSLECTVEGTSNPNLYWYRQAAGRGLQLLFYSVGIGQISSEVPQNLSASRPQDRQFILSSKKLLLSDSGFYLCASGQGASYGYTFGSGTRLTVV.

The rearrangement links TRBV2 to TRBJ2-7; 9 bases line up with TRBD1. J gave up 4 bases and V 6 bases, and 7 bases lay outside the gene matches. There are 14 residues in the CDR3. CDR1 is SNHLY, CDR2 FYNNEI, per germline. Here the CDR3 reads CASSPGQGNYEQYF. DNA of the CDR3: TGTGCCAGCAGCCCGGGACAGGGAAATTACGAGCAGTACTTC.

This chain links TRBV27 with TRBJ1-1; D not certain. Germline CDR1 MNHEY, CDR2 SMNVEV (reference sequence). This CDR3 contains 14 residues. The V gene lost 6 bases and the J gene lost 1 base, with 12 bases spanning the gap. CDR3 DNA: TGTGCCAGCAGACGTTCTTCGGGGAACACTGAAGCTTTCTTT. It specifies CASRRSSGNTEAFF.

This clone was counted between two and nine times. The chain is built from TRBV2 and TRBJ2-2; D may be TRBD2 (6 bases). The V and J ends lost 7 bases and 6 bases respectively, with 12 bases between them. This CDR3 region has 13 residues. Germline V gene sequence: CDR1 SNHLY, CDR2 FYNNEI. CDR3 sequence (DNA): TGTGCCAGCAAGGTAGCGGCCCCCGGGGAGCTGTTTTTT. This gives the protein CASKVAAPGELFF.

The CDR3 loop is CATSMGGMNTEAFF. The CDR3 DNA is TGTGCCACCAGCATGGGGGGAATGAACACTGAAGCTTTCTTT. The rearrangement joins TRBV15 to TRBJ1-1; perhaps TRBD1 as D (5 bases). This CDR3 is 14 amino acids long. Trimming cost V 4 bases and J 0 bases, with 9 bases left between them. Germline V CDR1 and CDR2: LNHNV, YYDKDF (reference sequence).

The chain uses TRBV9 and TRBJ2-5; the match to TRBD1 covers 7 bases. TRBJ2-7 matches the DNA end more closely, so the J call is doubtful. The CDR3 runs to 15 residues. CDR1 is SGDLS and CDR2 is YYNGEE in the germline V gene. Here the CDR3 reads CASSSDGTDSYEQYF. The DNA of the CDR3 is TGTGCCAGCAGCTCGGACGGGACAGATTCCTACGAGCAGTACTTC.

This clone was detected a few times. CDR3 DNA: TGTGCCAGCGGTTCCATGAACACTGAAGCTTTCTTT. This translates into CASGSMNTEAFF. The gene calls are TRBV6-6 and TRBJ1-1; D uncertain. This CDR3 is built from 12 residues. V gave up 8 bases and J gave up 0 bases, with 7 bases separating them. In germline, CDR1 is MNHNY, CDR2 SVGAGI (reference sequence).

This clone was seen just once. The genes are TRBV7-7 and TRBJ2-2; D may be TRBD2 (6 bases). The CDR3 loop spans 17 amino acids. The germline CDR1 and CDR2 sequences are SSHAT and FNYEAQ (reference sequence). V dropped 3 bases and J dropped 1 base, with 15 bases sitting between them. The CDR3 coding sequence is TGTGCCAGCAGCTTGGTAGGGCGGGGAAAGAACACCGGGGAGCTGTTTTTT. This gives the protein CASSLVGRGKNTGELFF.

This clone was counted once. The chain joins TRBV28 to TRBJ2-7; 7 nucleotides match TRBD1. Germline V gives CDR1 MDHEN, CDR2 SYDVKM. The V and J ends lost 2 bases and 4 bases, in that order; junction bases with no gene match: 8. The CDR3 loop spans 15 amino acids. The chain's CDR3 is CASSLKARGMYEQYF. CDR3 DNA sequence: TGTGCCAGCAGTTTAAAGGCCAGGGGGATGTACGAGCAGTACTTC. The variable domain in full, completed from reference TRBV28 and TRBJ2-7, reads DVKVTQSSRYLVKRTGEKVFLECVQDMDHENMFWYRQDPGLGLRLIYFSYDVKMKEKGDIPEGYSVSREKKERFSLILESASTNQTSMYLCASSLKARGMYEQYFGPGTRLTVT.

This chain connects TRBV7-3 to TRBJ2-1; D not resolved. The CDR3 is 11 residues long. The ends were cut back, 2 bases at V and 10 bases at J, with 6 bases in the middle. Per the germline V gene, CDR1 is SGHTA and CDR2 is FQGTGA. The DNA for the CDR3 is TGTGCCAGCAGCTTACGTAGCGAGCAGTTCTTC. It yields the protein CASSLRSEQFF.

The CDR3, as DNA: TGCAGCGTGGGTGACAGTTCTAACTATGGCTACACCTTC. Translated, it gives CSVGDSSNYGYTF. The chain carries TRBV29-1 and TRBJ1-2; weak D call: TRBD1 (5 bases). Germline V lookup: CDR1 SQVTM, CDR2 ANQGSEA. V shed 6 bases and J shed 0 bases, with 11 bases lying between them. This CDR3 has 13 amino acids.

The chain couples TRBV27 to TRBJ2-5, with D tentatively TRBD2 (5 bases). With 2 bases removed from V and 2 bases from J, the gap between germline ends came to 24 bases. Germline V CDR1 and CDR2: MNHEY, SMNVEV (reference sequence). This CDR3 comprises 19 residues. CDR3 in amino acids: CASSLRLSAGQRSQETQYF. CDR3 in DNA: TGTGCCAGCAGTTTACGCCTATCGGCTGGGCAGCGGTCACAAGAGACCCAGTACTTC.

The CDR3 loop is CASSRGLAGNNEQFF. In DNA form, the CDR3 reads TGTGCCAGCAGCCGAGGTCTGGCGGGGAACAATGAGCAGTTCTTC. The chain combines TRBV11-3 with TRBJ2-1; possibly TRBD2 for D (6 bases). The V gene lost 5 bases and the J gene lost 5 bases, with 16 bases spanning the gap. The V gene's germline CDR1 is SGHNT and CDR2 YENEEA. This CDR3 comprises 15 residues.

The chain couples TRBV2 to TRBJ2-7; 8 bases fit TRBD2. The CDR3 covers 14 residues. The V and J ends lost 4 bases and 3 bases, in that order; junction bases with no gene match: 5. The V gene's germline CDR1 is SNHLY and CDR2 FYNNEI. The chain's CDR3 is CASSGGLAGYEQYF. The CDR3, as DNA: TGTGCCAGCAGTGGTGGGCTAGCGGGCTACGAGCAGTACTTC. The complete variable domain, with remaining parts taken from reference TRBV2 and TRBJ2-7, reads EPEVTQTPSHQVTQMGQEVILRCVPISNHLYFYWYRQILGQKVEFLVSFYNNEISEKSEIFDDQFSVERPDGSNFTLKIRSTKLEDSAMYFCASSGGLAGYEQYFGPGTRLTVT.

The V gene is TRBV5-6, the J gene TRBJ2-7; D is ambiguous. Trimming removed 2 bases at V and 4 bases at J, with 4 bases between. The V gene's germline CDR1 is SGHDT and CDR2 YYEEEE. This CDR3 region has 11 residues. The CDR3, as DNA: TGTGCCAGCAGCTTTCGGTACGAGCAGTACTTC. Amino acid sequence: CASSFRYEQYF.

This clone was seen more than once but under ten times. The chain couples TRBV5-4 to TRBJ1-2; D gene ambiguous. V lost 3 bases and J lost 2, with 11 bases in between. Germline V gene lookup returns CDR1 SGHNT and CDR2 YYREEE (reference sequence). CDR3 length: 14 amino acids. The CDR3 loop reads CASSSVDLNYGYTF. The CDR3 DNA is TGTGCCAGCAGCTCGGTAGATCTCAACTATGGCTACACCTTC.

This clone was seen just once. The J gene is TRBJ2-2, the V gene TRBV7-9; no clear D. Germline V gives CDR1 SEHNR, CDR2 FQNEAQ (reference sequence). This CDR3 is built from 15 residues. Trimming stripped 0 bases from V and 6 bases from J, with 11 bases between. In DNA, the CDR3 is TGTGCCAGCAGCTTAGCTGCAATTCAGGCCGGGGAGCTGTTTTTT. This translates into CASSLAAIQAGELFF.

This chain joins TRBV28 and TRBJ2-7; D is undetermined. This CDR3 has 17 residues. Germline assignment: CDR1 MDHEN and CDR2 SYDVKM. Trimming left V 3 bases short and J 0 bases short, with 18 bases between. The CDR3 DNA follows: TGTGCCAGCAGTTTCTTCAACCCGCCCGTGAGCTCCTACGAGCAGTACTTC. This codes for CASSFFNPPVSSYEQYF.

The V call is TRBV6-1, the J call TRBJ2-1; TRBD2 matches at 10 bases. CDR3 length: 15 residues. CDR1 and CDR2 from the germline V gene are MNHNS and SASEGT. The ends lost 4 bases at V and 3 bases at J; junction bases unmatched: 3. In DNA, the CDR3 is TGTGCCAGCAGTGCCGGGACTAGCGTCTACAATGAGCAGTTCTTC. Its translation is CASSAGTSVYNEQFF.

In DNA, the CDR3 is TGTGCCAGCAGTTCATCACCCGGGACAGCGCAGTATTTT. It specifies CASSSSPGTAQYF. The rearrangement uses TRBV11-1 and TRBJ2-3; 7 bases are shared with TRBD1. Germline CDR1 and CDR2: SGHAT and FQDESV (reference sequence). The CDR3 spans 13 residues. V was pared by 6 bases and J by 10 bases, with 10 bases of the junction left unmatched.

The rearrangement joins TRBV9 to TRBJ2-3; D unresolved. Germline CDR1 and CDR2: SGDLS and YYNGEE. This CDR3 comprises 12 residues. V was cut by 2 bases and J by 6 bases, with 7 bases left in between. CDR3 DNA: TGTGCCAGCAGCGTCTCCCTTGATACGCAGTATTTT. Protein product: CASSVSLDTQYF. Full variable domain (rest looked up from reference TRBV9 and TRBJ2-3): DSGVTQTPKHLITATGQRVTLRCSPRSGDLSVYWYQQSLDQGLQFLIQYYNGEERAKGNILERFSAQQFPDLHSELNLSSLELGDSALYFCASSVSLDTQYFGPGTRLTVL.

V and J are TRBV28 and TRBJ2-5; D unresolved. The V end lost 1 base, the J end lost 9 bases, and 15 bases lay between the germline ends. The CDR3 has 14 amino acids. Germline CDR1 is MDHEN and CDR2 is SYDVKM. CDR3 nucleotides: TGTGCCAGCAGTTTATCTAGGCCCAACGCTGCCCAGTACTTC. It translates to CASSLSRPNAAQYF.

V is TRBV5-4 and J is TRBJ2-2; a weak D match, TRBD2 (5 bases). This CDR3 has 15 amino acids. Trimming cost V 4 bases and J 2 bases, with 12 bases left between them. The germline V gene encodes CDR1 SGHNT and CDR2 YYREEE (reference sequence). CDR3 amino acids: CASSPSRGNTGELFF. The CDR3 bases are TGTGCCAGCAGCCCTAGTCGGGGAAACACCGGGGAGCTGTTTTTT.

The chain's CDR3 is CASSNDRDTEAFF. DNA of the CDR3: TGTGCCAGCAGCAACGACAGGGACACTGAAGCTTTCTTT. This chain connects TRBV6-5 to TRBJ1-1, with 7 bases identical to TRBD1. V lost 6 bases and J lost 3; bases outside the gene matches: 4. CDR1 MNHEY and CDR2 SVGAGI come from the germline V gene. The length of the CDR3 is 13 residues.

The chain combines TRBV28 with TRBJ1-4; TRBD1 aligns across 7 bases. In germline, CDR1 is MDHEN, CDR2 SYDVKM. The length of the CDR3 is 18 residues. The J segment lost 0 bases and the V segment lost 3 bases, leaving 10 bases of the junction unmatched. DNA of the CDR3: TGTGCCAGCAGTTTCAAGACAGGGATCCCTTCAACTAATGAAAAACTGTTTTTT. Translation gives CASSFKTGIPSTNEKLFF.